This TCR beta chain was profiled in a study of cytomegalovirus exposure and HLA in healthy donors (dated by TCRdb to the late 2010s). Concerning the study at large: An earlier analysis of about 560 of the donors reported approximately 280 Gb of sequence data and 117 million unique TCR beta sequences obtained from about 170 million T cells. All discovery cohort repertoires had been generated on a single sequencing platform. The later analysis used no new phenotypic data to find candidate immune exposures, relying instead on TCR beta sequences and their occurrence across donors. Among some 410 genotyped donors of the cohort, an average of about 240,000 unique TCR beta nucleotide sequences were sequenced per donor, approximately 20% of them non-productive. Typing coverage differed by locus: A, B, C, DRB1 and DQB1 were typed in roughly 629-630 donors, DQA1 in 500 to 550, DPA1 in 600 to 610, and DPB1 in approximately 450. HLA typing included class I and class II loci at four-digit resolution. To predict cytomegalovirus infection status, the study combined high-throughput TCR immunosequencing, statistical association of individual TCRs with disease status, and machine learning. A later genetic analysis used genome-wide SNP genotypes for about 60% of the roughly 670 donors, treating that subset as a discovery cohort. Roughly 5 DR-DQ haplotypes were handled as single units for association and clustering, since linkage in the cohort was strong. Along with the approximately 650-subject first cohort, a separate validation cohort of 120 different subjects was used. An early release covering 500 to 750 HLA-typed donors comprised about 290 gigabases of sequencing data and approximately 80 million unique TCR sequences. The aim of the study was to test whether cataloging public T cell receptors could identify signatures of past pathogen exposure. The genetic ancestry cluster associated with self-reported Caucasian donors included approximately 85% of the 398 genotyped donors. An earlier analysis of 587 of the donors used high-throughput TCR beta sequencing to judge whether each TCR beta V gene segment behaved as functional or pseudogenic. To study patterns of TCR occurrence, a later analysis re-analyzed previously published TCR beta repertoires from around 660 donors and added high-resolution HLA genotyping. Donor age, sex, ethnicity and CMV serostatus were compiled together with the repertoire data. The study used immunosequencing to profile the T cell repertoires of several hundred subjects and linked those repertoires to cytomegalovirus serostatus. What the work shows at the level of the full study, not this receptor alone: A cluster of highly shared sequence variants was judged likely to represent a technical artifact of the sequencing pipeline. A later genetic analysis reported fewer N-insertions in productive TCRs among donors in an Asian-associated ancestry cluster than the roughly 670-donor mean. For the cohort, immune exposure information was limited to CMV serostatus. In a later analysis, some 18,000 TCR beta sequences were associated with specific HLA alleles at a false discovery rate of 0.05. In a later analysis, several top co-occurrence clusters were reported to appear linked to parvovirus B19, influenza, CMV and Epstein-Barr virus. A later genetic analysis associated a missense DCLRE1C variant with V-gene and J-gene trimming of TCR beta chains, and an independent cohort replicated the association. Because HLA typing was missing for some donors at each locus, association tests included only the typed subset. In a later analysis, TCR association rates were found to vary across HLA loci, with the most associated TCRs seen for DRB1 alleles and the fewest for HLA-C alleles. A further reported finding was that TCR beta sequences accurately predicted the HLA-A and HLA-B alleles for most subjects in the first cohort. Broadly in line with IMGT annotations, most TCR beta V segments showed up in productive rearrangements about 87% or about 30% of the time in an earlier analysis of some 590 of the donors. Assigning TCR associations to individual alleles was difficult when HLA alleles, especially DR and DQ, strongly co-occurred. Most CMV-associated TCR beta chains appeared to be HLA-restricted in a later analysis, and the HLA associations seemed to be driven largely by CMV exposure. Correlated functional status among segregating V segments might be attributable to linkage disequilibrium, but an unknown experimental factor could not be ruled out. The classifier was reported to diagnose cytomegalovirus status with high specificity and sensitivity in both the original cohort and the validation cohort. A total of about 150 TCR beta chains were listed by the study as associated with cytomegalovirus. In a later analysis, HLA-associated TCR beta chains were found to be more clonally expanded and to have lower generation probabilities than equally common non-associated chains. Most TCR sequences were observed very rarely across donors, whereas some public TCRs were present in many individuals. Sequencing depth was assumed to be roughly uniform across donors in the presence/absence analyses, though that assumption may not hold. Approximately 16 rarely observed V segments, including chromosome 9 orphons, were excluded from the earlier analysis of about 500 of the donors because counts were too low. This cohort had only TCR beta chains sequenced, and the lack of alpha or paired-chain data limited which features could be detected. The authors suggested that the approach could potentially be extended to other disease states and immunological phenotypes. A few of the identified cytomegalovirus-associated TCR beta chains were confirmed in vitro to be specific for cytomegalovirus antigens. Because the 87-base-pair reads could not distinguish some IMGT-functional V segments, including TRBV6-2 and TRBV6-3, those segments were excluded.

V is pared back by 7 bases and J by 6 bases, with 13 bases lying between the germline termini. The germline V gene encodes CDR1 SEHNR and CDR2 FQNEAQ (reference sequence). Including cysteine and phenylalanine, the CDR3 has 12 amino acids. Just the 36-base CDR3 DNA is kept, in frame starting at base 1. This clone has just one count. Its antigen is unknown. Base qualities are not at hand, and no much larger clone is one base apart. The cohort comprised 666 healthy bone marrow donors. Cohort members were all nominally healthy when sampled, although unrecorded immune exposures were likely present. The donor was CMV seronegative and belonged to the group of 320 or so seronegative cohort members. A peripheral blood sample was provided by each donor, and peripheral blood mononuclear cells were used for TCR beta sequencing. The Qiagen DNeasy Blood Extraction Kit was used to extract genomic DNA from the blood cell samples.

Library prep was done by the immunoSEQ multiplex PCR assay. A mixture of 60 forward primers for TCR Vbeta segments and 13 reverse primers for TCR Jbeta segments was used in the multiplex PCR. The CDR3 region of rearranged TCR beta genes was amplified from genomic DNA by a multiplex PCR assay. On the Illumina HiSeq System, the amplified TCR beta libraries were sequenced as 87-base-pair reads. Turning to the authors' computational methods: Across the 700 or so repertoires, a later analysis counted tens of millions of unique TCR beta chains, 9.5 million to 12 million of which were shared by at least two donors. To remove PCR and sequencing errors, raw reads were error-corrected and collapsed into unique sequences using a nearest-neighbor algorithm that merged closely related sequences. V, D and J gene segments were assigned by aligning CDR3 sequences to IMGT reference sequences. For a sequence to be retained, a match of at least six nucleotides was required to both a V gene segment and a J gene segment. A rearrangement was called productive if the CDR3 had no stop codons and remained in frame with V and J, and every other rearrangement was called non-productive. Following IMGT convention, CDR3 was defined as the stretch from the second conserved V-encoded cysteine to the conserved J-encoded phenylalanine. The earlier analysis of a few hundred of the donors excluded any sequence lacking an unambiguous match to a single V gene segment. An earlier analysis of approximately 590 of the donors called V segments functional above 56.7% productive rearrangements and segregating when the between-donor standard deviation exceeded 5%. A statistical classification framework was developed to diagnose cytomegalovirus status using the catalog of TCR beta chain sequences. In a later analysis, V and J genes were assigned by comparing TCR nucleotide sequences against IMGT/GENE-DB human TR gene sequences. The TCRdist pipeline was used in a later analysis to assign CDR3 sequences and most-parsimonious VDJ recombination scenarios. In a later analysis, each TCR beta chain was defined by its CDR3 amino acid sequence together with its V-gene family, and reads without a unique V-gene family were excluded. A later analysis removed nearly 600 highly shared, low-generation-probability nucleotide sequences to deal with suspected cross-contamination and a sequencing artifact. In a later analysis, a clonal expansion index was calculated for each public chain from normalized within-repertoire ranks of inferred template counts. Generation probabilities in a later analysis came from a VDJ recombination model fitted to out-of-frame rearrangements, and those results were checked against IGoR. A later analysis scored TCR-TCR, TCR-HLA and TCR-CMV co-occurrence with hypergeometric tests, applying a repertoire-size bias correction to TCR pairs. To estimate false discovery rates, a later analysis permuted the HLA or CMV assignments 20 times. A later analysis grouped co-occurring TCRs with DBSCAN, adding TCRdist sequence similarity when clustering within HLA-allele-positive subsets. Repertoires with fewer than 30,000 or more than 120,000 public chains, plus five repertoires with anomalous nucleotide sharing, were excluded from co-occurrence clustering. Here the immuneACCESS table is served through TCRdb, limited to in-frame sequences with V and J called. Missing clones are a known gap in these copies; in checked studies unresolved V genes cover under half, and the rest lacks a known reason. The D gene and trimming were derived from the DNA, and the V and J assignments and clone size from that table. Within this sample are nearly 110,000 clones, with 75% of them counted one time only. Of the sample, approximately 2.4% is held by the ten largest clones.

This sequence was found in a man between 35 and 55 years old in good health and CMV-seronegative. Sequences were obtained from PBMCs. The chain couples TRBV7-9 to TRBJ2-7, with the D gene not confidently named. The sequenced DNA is TGTGCCAGCAATTCCCCATCCGGCGAGCAGTACTTC. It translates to CASNSPSGEQYF. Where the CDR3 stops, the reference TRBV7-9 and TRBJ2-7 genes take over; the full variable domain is DTGVSQNPRHKITKRGQNVTFRCDPISEHNRLYWYRQTLGQGPEFLTYFQNEAQLEKSRLLSDRFSAERPKGSFSTLEIQRTEQGDSAMYLCASNSPSGEQYFGPGTRLTVT.